This T cell receptor (beta chain) was captured by sequencing in a study of blood T cell repertoires in COVID-19. Across the whole study: Sites in the United States, Italy and Spain provided acute and convalescent COVID-19 samples.

V was trimmed by 4 bases and J by 6 bases, leaving 10 bases between them. Germline CDR1 is DFQATT and CDR2 is SNEGSKA (reference sequence). There are 11 residues in the CDR3. Libraries were prepared by immunoSEQ multiplex PCR; TCRdb keeps only in-frame clonotypes and omits some of them. The data contain about 170,000 clones, just under 85% of them singletons. This receptor was obtained from a man in his forties or fifties who had recovered from COVID-19. This rearrangement joins TRBV20-1 to TRBJ2-7; no reliable D call. Sequencing used peripheral blood. The CDR3, as DNA: TGCAGTGCTACAGTCCCTTCCGAGCAGTACTTC. Its protein product is CSATVPSEQYF.